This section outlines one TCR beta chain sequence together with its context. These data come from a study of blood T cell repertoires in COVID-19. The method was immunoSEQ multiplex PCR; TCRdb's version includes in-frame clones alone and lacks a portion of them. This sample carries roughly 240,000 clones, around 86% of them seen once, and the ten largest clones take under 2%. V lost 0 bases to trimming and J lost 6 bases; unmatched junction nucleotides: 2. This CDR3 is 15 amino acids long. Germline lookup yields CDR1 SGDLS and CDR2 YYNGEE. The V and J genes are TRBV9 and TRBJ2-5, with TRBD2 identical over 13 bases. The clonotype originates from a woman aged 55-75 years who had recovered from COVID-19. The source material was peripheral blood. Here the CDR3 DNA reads TGTGCCAGCAGCGTAGGGACTAGCGGGGGACAGACCCAGTACTTC. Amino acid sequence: CASSVGTSGGQTQYF.